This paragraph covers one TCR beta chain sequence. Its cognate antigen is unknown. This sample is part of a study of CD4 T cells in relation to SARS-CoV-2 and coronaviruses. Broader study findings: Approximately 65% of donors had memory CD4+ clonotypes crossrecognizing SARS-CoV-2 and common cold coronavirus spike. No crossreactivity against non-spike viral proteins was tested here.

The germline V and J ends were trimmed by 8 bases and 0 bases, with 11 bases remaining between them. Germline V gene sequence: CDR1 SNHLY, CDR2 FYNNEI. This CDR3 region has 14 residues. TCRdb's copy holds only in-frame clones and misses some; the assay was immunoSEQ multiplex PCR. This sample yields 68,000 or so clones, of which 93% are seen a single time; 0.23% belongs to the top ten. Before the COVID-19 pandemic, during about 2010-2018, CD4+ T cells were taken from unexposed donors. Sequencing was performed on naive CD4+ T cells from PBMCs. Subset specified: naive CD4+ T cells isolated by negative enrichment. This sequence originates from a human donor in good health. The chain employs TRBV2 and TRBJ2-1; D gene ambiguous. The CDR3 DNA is TGTGCCAGCGCCCCGGGCAGCTCCTACAATGAGCAGTTCTTC. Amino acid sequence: CASAPGSSYNEQFF.